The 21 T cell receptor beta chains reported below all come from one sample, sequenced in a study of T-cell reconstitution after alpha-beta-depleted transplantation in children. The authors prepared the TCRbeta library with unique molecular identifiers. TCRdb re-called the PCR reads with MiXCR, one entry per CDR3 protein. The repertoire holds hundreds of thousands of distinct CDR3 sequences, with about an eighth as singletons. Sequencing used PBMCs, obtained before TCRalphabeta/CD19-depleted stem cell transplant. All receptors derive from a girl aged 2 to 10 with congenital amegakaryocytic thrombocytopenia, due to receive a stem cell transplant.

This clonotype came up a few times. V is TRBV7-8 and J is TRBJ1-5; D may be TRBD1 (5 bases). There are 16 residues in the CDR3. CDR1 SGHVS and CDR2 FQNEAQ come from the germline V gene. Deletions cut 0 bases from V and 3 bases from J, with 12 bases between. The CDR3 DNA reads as TGTGCCAGCAGCTTAGCCCGGCCAGGGAACAATCAGCCCCAGCATTTT. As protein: CASSLARPGNNQPQHF. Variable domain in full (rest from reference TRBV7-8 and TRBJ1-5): GAGVSQSPRYKVAKRGQDVALRCDPISGHVSLFWYQQALGQGPEFLTYFQNEAQLDKSGLPSDRFFAERPEGSVSTLKIQRTQQEDSAVYLCASSLARPGNNQPQHFGDGTRLSIL.

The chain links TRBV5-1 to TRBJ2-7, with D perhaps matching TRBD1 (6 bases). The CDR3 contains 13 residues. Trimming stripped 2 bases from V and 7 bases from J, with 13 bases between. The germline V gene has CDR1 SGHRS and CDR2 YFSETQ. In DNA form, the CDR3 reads TGCGCCAGCAGCTTAGGGGACACCGGGGAGCAGTACTTC. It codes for CASSLGDTGEQYF.

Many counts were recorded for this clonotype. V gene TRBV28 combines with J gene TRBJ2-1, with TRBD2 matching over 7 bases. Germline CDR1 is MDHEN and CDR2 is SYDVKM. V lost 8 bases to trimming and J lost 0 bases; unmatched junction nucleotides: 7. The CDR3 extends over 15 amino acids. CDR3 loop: CASGPLASSYNEQFF. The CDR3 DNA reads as TGTGCCAGCGGACCACTAGCGAGCTCCTACAATGAGCAGTTCTTC.

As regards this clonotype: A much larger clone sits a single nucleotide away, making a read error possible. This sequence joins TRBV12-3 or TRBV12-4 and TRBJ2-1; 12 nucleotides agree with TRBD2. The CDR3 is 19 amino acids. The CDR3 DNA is TGTGCCTGCAGTCAAGGACTAGCGGGATCGTTTTTCTTCTTCGATGAGCAGTTCTTC. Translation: CACSQGLAGSFFFFDEQFF.

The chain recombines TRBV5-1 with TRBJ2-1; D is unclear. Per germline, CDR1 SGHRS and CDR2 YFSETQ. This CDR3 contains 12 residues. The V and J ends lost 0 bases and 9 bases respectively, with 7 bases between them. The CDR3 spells CASSLVFAEQFF. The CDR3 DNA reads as TGCGCCAGCAGCTTGGTTTTTGCTGAGCAGTTCTTC.

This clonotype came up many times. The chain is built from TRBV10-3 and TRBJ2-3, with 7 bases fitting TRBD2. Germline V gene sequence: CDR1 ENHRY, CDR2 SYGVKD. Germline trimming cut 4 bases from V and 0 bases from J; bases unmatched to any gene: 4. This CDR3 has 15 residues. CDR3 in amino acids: CAISVVAGSTDTQYF. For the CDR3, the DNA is TGTGCCATCAGTGTGGTAGCGGGCAGCACAGATACGCAGTATTTT.

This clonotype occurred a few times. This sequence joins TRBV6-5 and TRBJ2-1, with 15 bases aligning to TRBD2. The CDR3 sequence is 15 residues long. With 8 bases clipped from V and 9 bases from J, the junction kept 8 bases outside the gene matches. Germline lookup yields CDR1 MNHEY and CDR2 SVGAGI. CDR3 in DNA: TGTGCCAGCCGATTAAGGGGACTAGCGGGAGGTGAGCAGTTCTTC. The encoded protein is CASRLRGLAGGEQFF.

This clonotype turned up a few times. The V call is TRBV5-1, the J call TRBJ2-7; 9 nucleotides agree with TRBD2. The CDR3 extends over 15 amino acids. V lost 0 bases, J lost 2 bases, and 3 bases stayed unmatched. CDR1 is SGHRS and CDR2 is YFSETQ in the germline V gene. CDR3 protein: CASSLAEREAYEQYF. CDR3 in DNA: TGCGCCAGCAGCTTGGCCGAGCGGGAGGCCTACGAGCAGTACTTC.

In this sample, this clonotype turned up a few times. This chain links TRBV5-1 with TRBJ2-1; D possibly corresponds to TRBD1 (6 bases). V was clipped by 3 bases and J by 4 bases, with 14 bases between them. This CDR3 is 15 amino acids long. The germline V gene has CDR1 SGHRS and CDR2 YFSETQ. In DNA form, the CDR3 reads TGCGCCAGCAGCTACAGGGACGGAGCTTACAATGAGCAGTTCTTC. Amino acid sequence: CASSYRDGAYNEQFF.

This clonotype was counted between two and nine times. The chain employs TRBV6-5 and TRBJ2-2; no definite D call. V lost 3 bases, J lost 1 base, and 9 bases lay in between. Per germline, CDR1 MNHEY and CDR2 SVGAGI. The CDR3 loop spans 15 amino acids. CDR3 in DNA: TGTGCCAGCAGTTATTCCTCAAAGAACACCGGGGAGCTGTTTTTT. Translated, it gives CASSYSSKNTGELFF.

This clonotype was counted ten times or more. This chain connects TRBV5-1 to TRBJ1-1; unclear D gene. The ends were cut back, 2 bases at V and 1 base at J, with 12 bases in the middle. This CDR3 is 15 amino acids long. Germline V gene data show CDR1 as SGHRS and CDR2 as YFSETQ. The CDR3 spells CASSFSTYGNTEAFF. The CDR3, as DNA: TGCGCCAGCAGCTTCTCGACATACGGGAACACTGAAGCTTTCTTT. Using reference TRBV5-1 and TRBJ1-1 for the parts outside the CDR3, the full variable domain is KAGVTQTPRYLIKTRGQQVTLSCSPISGHRSVSWYQQTPGQGLQFLFEYFSETQRNKGNFPGRFSGRQFSNSRSEMNVSTLELGDSALYLCASSFSTYGNTEAFFGQGTRLTVV.

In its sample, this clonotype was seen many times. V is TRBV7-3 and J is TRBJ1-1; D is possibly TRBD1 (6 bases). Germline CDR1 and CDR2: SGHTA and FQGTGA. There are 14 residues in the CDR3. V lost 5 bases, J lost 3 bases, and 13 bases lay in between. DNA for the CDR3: TGTGCCAGCAGCCTTACAGGGAGGGACACTGAAGCTTTCTTT. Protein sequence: CASSLTGRDTEAFF.

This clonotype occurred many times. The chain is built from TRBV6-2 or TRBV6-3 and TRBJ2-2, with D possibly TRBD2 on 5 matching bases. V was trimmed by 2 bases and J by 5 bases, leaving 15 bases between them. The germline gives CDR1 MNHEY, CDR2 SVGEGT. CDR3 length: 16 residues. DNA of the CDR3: TGTGCCAGCAGTTACGAGCGGCCCATTCGGACCGGGGAGCTGTTTTTT. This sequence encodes CASSYERPIRTGELFF.

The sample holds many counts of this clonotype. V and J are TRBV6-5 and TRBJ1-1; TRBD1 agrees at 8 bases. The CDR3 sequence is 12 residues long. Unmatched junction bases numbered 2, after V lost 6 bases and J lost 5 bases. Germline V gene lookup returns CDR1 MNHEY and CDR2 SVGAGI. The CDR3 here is CASRDRGTEAFF. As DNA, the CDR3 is TGTGCCAGCAGAGACAGGGGAACTGAAGCTTTCTTT.

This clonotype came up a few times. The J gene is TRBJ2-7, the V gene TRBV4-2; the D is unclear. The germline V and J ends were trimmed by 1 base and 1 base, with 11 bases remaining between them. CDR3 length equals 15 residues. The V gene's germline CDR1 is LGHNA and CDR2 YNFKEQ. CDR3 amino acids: CASSQVRSISYEQYF. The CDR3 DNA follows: TGTGCCAGCAGCCAAGTAAGGAGTATATCCTACGAGCAGTACTTC.

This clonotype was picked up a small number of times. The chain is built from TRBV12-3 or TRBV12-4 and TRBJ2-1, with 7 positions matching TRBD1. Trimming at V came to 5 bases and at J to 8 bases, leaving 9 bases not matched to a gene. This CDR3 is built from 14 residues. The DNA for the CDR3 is TGTGCCAGCAGTCCGCGACAGGGAATCGATGAGCAGTTCTTC. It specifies CASSPRQGIDEQFF.

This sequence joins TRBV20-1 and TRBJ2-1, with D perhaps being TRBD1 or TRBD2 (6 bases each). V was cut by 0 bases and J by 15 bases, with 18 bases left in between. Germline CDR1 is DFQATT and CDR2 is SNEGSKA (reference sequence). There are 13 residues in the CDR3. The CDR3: CSARDLIGGVGFF. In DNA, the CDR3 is TGCAGTGCTAGAGATCTCATCGGGGGCGTGGGGTTCTTC.

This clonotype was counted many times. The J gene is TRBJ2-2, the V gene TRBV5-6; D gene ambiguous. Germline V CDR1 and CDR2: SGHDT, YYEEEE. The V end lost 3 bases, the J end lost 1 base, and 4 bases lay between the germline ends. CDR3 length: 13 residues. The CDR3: CASSSLNTGELFF. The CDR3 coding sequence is TGTGCCAGCAGCTCCTTGAACACCGGGGAGCTGTTTTTT.

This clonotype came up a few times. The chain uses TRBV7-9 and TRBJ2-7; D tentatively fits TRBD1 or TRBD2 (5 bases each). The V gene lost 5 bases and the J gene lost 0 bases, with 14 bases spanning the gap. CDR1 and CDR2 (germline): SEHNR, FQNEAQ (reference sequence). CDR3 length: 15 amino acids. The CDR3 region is CASSPKPGTSYEQYF. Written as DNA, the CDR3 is TGTGCCAGCAGCCCTAAGCCGGGGACCTCCTACGAGCAGTACTTC.

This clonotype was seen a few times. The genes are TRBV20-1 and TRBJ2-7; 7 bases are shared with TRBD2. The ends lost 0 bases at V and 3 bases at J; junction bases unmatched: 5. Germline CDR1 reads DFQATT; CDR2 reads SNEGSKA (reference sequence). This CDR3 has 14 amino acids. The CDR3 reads CSARDGLADYEQYF. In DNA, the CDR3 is TGCAGTGCTAGAGATGGGCTAGCGGACTACGAGCAGTACTTC.

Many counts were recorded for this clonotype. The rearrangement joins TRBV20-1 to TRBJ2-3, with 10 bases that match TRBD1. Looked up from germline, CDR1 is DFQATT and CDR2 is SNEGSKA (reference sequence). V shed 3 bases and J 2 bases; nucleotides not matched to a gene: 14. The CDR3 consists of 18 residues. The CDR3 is CSARMTGGKGDHTDTQYF. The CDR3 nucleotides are TGCAGTGCTAGGATGACAGGGGGCAAGGGGGACCACACAGATACGCAGTATTTT.